A selection of T cell receptor beta chains follows, all from one sample in a study of T cell responses to AZD1222 COVID-19 vaccine. The repertoire was sequenced with immunoSEQ multiplex PCR; TCRdb's copy has only in-frame clones and lacks some. The sample contains 90,000 to 130,000 clones, approximately 92% of which appear only once. The starting material was peripheral blood, obtained 28 days after the second AZD1222 dose. The receptors originated from an adult who received the AZD1222 COVID-19 vaccine. CDR3s include the opening cysteine and the closing phenylalanine or tryptophan. A D gene is named only where the DNA matches it firmly. Expanded clones are given a class, and other clones once, few, many or no size at all.

TRBV24-1	14	.	TRBD1	TRBJ1-1	CATRMDRVPTEAFF	TGTGCCACCAGGATGGACAGGGTGCCCACTGAAGCTTTCTTT
TRBV29-1	14	.	.	TRBJ1-1	CSVEDPGGITEAFF	TGCAGCGTTGAAGATCCCGGGGGAATCACTGAAGCTTTCTTT
TRBV3-1/TRBV3-2	15	.	TRBD1	TRBJ1-1	CASSPPGQGYTEAFF	TGTGCCAGCAGCCCGCCGGGACAGGGATACACTGAAGCTTTCTTT
TRBV4-3	15	.	TRBD1	TRBJ1-1	CASSGQGSMNTEAFF	TGCGCCTCAAGCGGACAGGGATCTATGAACACTGAAGCTTTCTTT
TRBV15	14	few	.	TRBJ2-7	CATSRDGPSYEQYF	TGTGCCACCAGCAGAGATGGGCCCTCCTACGAGCAGTACTTC
TRBV9	15	.	TRBD1	TRBJ1-4	CASSARQGVNEKLFF	TGTGCCAGCAGCGCGAGACAGGGAGTTAATGAAAAACTGTTTTTT
TRBV5-1	14	.	.	TRBJ1-1	CASSGGQGNTEAFF	TGCGCCAGCAGCGGGGGACAAGGGAACACTGAAGCTTTCTTT
TRBV3-1/TRBV3-2	15	.	.	TRBJ2-7	CASSQTGTVPNEQYF	TGTGCCAGCAGCCAGACCGGGACGGTGCCCAACGAGCAGTACTTC
TRBV7-8	16	.	.	TRBJ1-5	CASSQRGGVSNQPQHF	TGTGCCAGCAGCCAAAGGGGAGGGGTTAGCAATCAGCCCCAGCATTTT
TRBV4-1	16	.	TRBD1	TRBJ2-7	CASSLTGQGAYYEQYF	TGCGCCAGCAGCCTGACTGGACAGGGGGCATACTACGAGCAGTACTTC
TRBV20-1	11	.	.	TRBJ1-2	CSAPVNYGYTF	TGCAGTGCTCCCGTGAACTATGGCTACACCTTC
TRBV7-9	14	.	.	TRBJ1-1	CASSLGIRGTEAFF	TGTGCCAGCAGCTTAGGCATCAGGGGCACTGAAGCTTTCTTT
TRBV3-1/TRBV3-2	14	.	.	TRBJ1-3	CASSQDYRGNTIYF	TGTGCCAGCAGCCAAGACTATAGGGGAAACACCATATATTTT
TRBV18	17	.	.	TRBJ2-2	CASSPRSSGIRTGELFF	TGTGCCAGCTCACCACGAAGTTCAGGAATACGCACCGGGGAGCTGTTTTTT
TRBV4-2	16	.	.	TRBJ1-2	CASSQDPTGANYGYTF	TGTGCCAGCAGCCAAGACCCGACAGGAGCTAACTATGGCTACACCTTC
TRBV19	20	.	TRBD1	TRBJ1-5	CASTPTGAGVGRRSNQPQHF	TGTGCCAGTACCCCCACAGGGGCCGGGGTTGGGCGACGGTCTAATCAGCCCCAGCATTTT
TRBV7-8	16	.	.	TRBJ1-5	CASSLGVGHEDQPQHF	TGTGCCAGCAGCTTAGGGGTAGGGCACGAGGATCAGCCCCAGCATTTT
TRBV7-2	13	.	.	TRBJ2-7	CASSLHRTYEQYF	TGTGCCAGCAGCTTACACAGGACCTACGAGCAGTACTTC
TRBV4-2	15	.	.	TRBJ2-5	CASSQDMSSWETQYF	TGTGCCAGCAGCCAAGACATGTCATCCTGGGAGACCCAGTACTTC
TRBV4-2	17	.	TRBD1	TRBJ2-7	CASSHLPDRGRDYEQYF	TGTGCCAGCAGCCACCTTCCGGACAGGGGAAGGGACTACGAGCAGTACTTC